This T cell receptor beta chain is drawn from a study of response to subunit inactivated influenza vaccine. Study-level points and caveats: The authors offered the suggestion that each seasonal influenza vaccination recruits few new T cells.

TCRdb ran MiXCR on the RT-PCR reads and lists one entry per CDR3 protein. The sample consists of around 790,000 distinct CDR3 sequences, roughly 20% of them appearing once. The sample holds a few counts of this clonotype. Its antigen remains unknown. J gave up 5 bases and V 1 base, and 4 bases lay outside the gene matches. The germline CDR1 and CDR2 sequences are LGHNA and YSLEER. CDR3 size: 14 residues. The material was PBMCs from blood, obtained roughly 5 days after vaccination. The genes are TRBV4-3 and TRBJ1-2; 7 nucleotides align to TRBD1. The receptor's source is a man aged 50-59 years who received an inactivated influenza vaccine. CDR3 amino acids: CASSQGIQGYGYTF. CDR3 nucleotide sequence: TGCGCCAGCAGCCAAGGAATACAGGGGTATGGCTACACCTTC.